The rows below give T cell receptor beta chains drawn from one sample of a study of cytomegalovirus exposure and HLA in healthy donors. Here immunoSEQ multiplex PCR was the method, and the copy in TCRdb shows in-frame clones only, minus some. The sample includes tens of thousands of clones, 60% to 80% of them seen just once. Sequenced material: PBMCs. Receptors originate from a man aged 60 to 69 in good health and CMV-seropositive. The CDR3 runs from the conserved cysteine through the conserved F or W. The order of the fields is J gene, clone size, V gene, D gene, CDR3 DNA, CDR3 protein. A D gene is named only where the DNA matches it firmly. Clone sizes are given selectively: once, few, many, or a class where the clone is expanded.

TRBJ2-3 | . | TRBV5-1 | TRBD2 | TGCGCCAGCAGCCCAGGGACTAGCGGGAGCCTACGAGGAGATACGCAGTATTTT | CASSPGTSGSLRGDTQYF
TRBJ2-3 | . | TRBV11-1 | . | TGTGCCAGCAGCCCCCGGACAGCGGGGGATACGCAGTATTTT | CASSPRTAGDTQYF
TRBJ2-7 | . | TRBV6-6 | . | TGTGCCAGCAGTCCAGGGGTCTCCTACGAGCAGTACTTC | CASSPGVSYEQYF
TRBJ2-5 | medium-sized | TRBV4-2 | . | TGTGCCACCCGAGGCACGGAGCAAGAGACCCAGTACTTC | CATRGTEQETQYF
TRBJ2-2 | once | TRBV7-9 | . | TGTGCCAGCAGCTTAGCAGAGATCTACACCGGGGAGCTGTTTTTT | CASSLAEIYTGELFF
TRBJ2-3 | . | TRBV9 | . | TGTGCCAGCAGCGTAGACGGGTCTAGCACAGATACGCAGTATTTT | CASSVDGSSTDTQYF
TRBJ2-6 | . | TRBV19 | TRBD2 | TGTGCCAGTACCAAACTGGCGGGGGGTTCTGGGGCCAACGTCCTGACTTTC | CASTKLAGGSGANVLTF
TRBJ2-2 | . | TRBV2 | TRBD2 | TGTGCCGTTAGTCGGCTAGCGGGGGCCACCGGGGAGCTGTTTTTT | CAVSRLAGATGELFF
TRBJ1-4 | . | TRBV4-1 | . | TGCGCCAGCAGCCCCCGAATGGGGGGGGAAGGCCTAAAACTGTTTTTT | CASSPRMGGEGLKLFF
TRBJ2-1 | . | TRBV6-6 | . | TGTGCCAGCAGTTACCCTTCACAGGTCAATGAGCAGTTCTTC | CASSYPSQVNEQFF
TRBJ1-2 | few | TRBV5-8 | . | TGTGCCAGCAGCAGTAGTTTCAGGGTTCAGGGCTACACCTTC | CASSSSFRVQGYTF
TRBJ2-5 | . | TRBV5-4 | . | TGTGCCAGCAGCAACCGGGGGGAGACCCAGTACTTC | CASSNRGETQYF
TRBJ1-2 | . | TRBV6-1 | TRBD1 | TGTGCCAGCAGTGAAGGGACAGGGAACTATGGCTACACCTTC | CASSEGTGNYGYTF
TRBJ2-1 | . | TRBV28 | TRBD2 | TGTACCAGCAGTTTAAGCATACTAGCGGGACCTGGGAGGAATGAGCAGTTCTTC | CTSSLSILAGPGRNEQFF
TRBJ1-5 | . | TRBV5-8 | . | TGTGCCAGCAGCTTGAGACGGAAACAAAGGGGGCAGCCCCAGCATTTT | CASSLRRKQRGQPQHF
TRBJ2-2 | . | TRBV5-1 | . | TGCGCCAGCAGCTTGGGGGCCACCGGGGAGCTGTTTTTT | CASSLGATGELFF
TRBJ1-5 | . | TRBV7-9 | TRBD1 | TGTGCCAGCAGCTCAACGACAGGGGTCCTTTGGGGTCAGCCCCAGCATTTT | CASSSTTGVLWGQPQHF
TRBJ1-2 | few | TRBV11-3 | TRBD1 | TGTGCCAGCAGCTACCGGGACAGGACTGTTGGTGGCTACACCTTC | CASSYRDRTVGGYTF
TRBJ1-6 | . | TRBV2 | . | TGTGCCAGCAGTCAAGACGGAGGTTCACCCCTCCACTTT | CASSQDGGSPLHF
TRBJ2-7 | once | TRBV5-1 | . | TGCGCCAGCAGCTTGGACCCCACCAGGGGCTTATACGAGCAGTACTTC | CASSLDPTRGLYEQYF
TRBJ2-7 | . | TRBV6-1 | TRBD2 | TGTGCCAGCAACGACCCGGGACTAGCATTCTACGAGCAGTACTTC | CASNDPGLAFYEQYF
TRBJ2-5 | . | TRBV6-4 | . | TGTGCCAGCAGTCGCAGGGAGGCGGAGACCCAGTACTTC | CASSRREAETQYF
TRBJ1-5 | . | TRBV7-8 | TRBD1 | TGTGCCAGCAGCTTAGCGGGACAGCACAATCAGCCCCAGCATTTT | CASSLAGQHNQPQHF
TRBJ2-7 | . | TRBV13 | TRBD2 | TGTGCCAGCAGCACGGGACTAGACTCCTACGAGCAGTACTTC | CASSTGLDSYEQYF
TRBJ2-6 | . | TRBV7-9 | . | TGTGCCAGCAGCTCCTCGGGCTCTGGGGCCAACGTCCTGACTTTC | CASSSSGSGANVLTF
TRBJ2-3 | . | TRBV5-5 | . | TGTGCCAGCAGCTCCCTGACCGTTGACTGGGATACGCAGTATTTT | CASSSLTVDWDTQYF
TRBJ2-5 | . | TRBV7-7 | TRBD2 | TGTGCTAGCAGCTTAACGACTAGCTCCGGAGGGACCCAGTACTTC | CASSLTTSSGGTQYF
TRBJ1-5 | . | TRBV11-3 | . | TGTGCCAGCAGCTCCCACCCCAGGGGACCCCAGCATTTT | CASSSHPRGPQHF
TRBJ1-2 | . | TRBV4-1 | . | TGCGCCAGCAGCCAGACCGGGGGGTATGGCTACACCTTC | CASSQTGGYGYTF
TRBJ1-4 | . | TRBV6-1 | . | TGTGCCAGCAGTGAGTTACAGGTTAAATCATCTGAAAAACTGTTTTTT | CASSELQVKSSEKLFF
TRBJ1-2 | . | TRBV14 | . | TGTGCCAGCAGCCAAGCGGGACTGAACTATGGCTACACCTTC | CASSQAGLNYGYTF
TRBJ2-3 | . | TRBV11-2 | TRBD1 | TGTGCCAGCAGCTTGAACAGGGGGCGCGGTGCAGATACGCAGTATTTT | CASSLNRGRGADTQYF
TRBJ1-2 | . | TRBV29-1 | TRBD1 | TGCAGCGTTGGCGGGACAGAAGAAAATGGCTACACCTTC | CSVGGTEENGYTF
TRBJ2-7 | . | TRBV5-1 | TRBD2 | TGCGCCAGCCCGCCGGGACCCTGGCGGGGGGAGCAGTACTTC | CASPPGPWRGEQYF
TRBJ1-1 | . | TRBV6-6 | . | TGTGCCAGCAGTTATTACGACAGCACTGAAGCTTTCTTT | CASSYYDSTEAFF
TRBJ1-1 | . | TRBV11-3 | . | TGTGCCAGCAGCCCGAGGGCCGGCAGGACCTCGAACACTGAAGCTTTCTTT | CASSPRAGRTSNTEAFF
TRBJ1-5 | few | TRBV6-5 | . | TGTGCCAGCAGGGACTATATGGGAAACCAGCCCCAGCATTTT | CASRDYMGNQPQHF
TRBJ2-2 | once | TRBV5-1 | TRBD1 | TGCGCCAGCAGCTCGATATTTCCGGGACAGGCGGCCACCGGGGAGCTGTTTTTT | CASSSIFPGQAATGELFF
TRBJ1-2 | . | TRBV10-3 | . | TGTGCCATCCCGAAAGGAGCCGGGGACTATGGCTACACCTTC | CAIPKGAGDYGYTF
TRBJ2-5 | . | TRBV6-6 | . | TGTGCCAGCAGTTACGACCCAGTAGGAGGGGAAGAGACCCAGTACTTC | CASSYDPVGGEETQYF
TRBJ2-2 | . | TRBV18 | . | TGTGCCAGCTCACCTATATACACCGGGGAGCTGTTTTTT | CASSPIYTGELFF